This T cell receptor beta chain was identified during a study of response to subunit inactivated influenza vaccine. Study outcomes and limitations: Authors proposed each seasonal influenza vaccination draws in few new T cells.

In regard to this clonotype: The antigen is undetermined.

The V end lost 5 bases, the J end lost 5 bases, and 15 bases lay between the germline ends. The CDR3 contains 14 residues. TCRdb reprocessed the RT-PCR reads with MiXCR, giving one entry per CDR3 protein. The table includes around 850,000 distinct CDR3 sequences, about a fifth detected once. This specimen was PBMCs from blood, taken 4 to 6 days after vaccination. The chain couples TRBV12-3 or TRBV12-4 to TRBJ2-5; the D is unclear. The origin of this receptor is a man aged 45-60 years who received an inactivated influenza vaccine. CDR3 loop: CASSPPPGWETQYF. The CDR3 region has the DNA TGTGCCAGCAGTCCTCCACCCGGCTGGGAGACCCAGTACTTC.